These 23 T cell receptor beta chains originate from one sample sequenced in a study of vaccination and CD4 T cells after COVID-19. The Oncomine TCR Beta short-read assay generated sequence data from the DNA of cultured CD4+ T cells. TCRdb ran MiXCR on the PCR reads and lists one entry per CDR3 protein. The table has about 18,000 distinct CDR3 sequences, roughly 78% seen once; the top ten hold about 15%. Treatment meaning: approximately 11-day PBMC culture with coronavirus spike peptide pools or control peptides (ViraFEST assay). Their antigens are not known. Sequenced here: CD4+ T cells from blood, cultured in vitro, sampled after SARS-CoV-2 vaccination. The receptors originated from a human donor who received a COVID-19 vaccine.

In DNA, the CDR3 is TGTGCCAGCAGTGAAAGGCGGATAAGCTCTGGAAACACCATATATTTT. This sequence encodes CASSERRISSGNTIYF. V gene TRBV2 combines with J gene TRBJ1-3; D is unclear. The CDR3 length is 16 residues. Deletions cut 2 bases from V and 0 bases from J, with 11 bases between. The germline V gene encodes CDR1 SNHLY and CDR2 FYNNEI.

The chain employs TRBV24-1 and TRBJ1-1; D is ambiguous. Germline V gene sequence: CDR1 KGHDR, CDR2 SFDVKD. V lost 4 bases to trimming and J lost 4 bases, with 9 bases between them. The length of the CDR3 is 13 residues. The chain's CDR3 is CATSDLAGTEAFF. The DNA of the CDR3 is TGTGCCACCAGTGACTTGGCTGGCACTGAAGCTTTCTTT.

The genes are TRBV6-1 and TRBJ1-4, with 10 bases identical to TRBD1. Germline values: CDR1 MNHNS, CDR2 SASEGT. CDR3 size: 13 residues. J lost 5 bases, V lost 6 bases, and 0 bases had no gene match. The DNA for the CDR3 is TGTGCCAGCAGGGACAGGGGGAATGAAAAACTGTTTTTT. It encodes CASRDRGNEKLFF.

The V call is TRBV7-9, the J call TRBJ1-6, with 8 bases lining up with TRBD1. Germline V gene sequence: CDR1 SEHNR, CDR2 FQNEAQ (reference sequence). The V and J ends lost 4 bases and 13 bases, in that order; junction bases with no gene match: 15. The CDR3 loop spans 16 amino acids. CDR3 sequence: CASSSLQGAGSPPLHF. The CDR3 bases are TGTGCCAGCAGCTCCCTTCAGGGGGCCGGTTCTCCTCCCCTCCACTTT.

A single count supports this clonotype. This rearrangement joins TRBV24-1 to TRBJ2-3; 10 positions match TRBD2. The V segment lost 3 bases and the J segment 2 bases; nucleotides outside the gene matches: 7. The CDR3 runs to 17 residues. CDR1 is KGHDR, CDR2 SFDVKD, per germline. CDR3 residues: CATSDRGSGGYTDTQYF. For the CDR3, the DNA is TGTGCCACCAGTGATCGAGGTAGCGGGGGGTACACAGATACGCAGTATTTT.

The chain is built from TRBV20-1 and TRBJ1-2; 9 bases align to TRBD1. The CDR3 extends over 13 amino acids. The V segment lost 4 bases and the J segment 8 bases; nucleotides outside the gene matches: 8. Germline CDR1 DFQATT, CDR2 SNEGSKA (reference sequence). In nucleotides, the CDR3 is TGCAGTGCTATCACGACAGGGGGAGAGGGCTACACCTTC. Protein sequence: CSAITTGGEGYTF.

This clonotype appeared a few times. This chain uses TRBV15 with TRBJ1-4; 9 nucleotides match TRBD1. The CDR3 spans 15 residues. CDR1 LNHNV and CDR2 YYDKDF come from the germline V gene (reference sequence). The trim removed 3 bases at V and 8 bases at J, leaving 7 bases unmatched. The CDR3 nucleotides read TGTGCCACCAGCAGGGGACAGGGACTAGGGGAAAAACTGTTTTTT. Protein product: CATSRGQGLGEKLFF.

The V and J genes are TRBV20-1 and TRBJ1-3; D perhaps matches TRBD1 (6 bases). The CDR3 consists of 16 residues. The V gene's germline CDR1 is DFQATT and CDR2 SNEGSKA (reference sequence). The V end lost 1 base, the J end lost 0 bases, and 13 bases lay between the germline ends. CDR3 amino acids: CSARARGTSSGNTIYF. DNA for the CDR3: TGCAGTGCTAGAGCTAGGGGGACAAGCTCTGGAAACACCATATATTTT.

This sequence joins TRBV27 and TRBJ2-5, with 9 nucleotides matching TRBD1. Germline V gives CDR1 MNHEY, CDR2 SMNVEV (reference sequence). This CDR3 has 15 amino acids. The junction had 6 bases not matched to a gene; V was cut back by 5 bases and J by 2 bases. The CDR3 DNA sequence: TGTGCCAGCAGTCCACAGGGGGCAGGACAAGAGACCCAGTACTTC. Translated, it gives CASSPQGAGQETQYF.

This clonotype occurred once. The genes are TRBV27 and TRBJ2-7, with a tentative D call TRBD1 (5 bases). This CDR3 contains 13 residues. Germline V gives CDR1 MNHEY, CDR2 SMNVEV (reference sequence). V was shortened by 4 bases and J by 10 bases, with 17 bases between the two germline ends. The CDR3 here is CASSSYRTARQYF. Written as DNA, the CDR3 is TGTGCCAGCAGTTCTTACAGGACGGCACGCCAGTACTTC.

This chain links TRBV2 with TRBJ1-5, with TRBD1 matching 10 bases. Germline lookup yields CDR1 SNHLY and CDR2 FYNNEI. Trimming removed 8 bases from V and 0 bases from J; junction bases left unmatched: 7. The CDR3 totals 16 residues. CDR3 loop: CASRDRGEYSNQPQHF. CDR3 coding DNA: TGTGCCAGCCGGGACAGGGGCGAGTATAGCAATCAGCCCCAGCATTTT.

This clonotype has more than one count but fewer than ten. The V call is TRBV12-3 or TRBV12-4, the J call TRBJ1-3, with unresolved D. Trimming stripped 3 bases from V and 0 bases from J, with 12 bases between. This CDR3 is built from 16 residues. DNA of the CDR3: TGTGCCAGCAGTTTGGTCGCCAGGTCCTCTGGAAACACCATATATTTT. Protein product: CASSLVARSSGNTIYF.

Written as DNA, the CDR3 is TGTGCCAGCAGTGCCACACAGGGTACTCTTTCACCCCTCCACTTT. Translation: CASSATQGTLSPLHF. This rearrangement joins TRBV2 to TRBJ1-6; tentative D call: TRBD1 (6 bases). V shed 4 bases and J shed 9 bases, with 16 bases lying between them. The CDR3 has 15 amino acids. The V gene's germline CDR1 is SNHLY and CDR2 FYNNEI. Looking up the rest from reference TRBV2 and TRBJ1-6 gives the full variable domain: EPEVTQTPSHQVTQMGQEVILRCVPISNHLYFYWYRQILGQKVEFLVSFYNNEISEKSEIFDDQFSVERPDGSNFTLKIRSTKLEDSAMYFCASSATQGTLSPLHFGNGTRLTVT.

The J gene is TRBJ1-5, the V gene TRBV24-1, with D possibly being TRBD1 (5 bases). The CDR3 is made up of 14 amino acids. Germline lookup yields CDR1 KGHDR and CDR2 SFDVKD. CDR3 in amino acids: CATRGMGRNQPQHF. The CDR3 bases are TGTGCAACCCGGGGGATGGGGCGCAATCAGCCCCAGCATTTT.

The chain joins TRBV30 to TRBJ2-7, with a weak D call TRBD2 (6 bases). The CDR3 is 15 amino acids. Germline lookup yields CDR1 GTSNPN and CDR2 SVGIG (reference sequence). Trimming left V 2 bases short and J 2 bases short, with 16 bases between. The CDR3 sequence is CAWSSARERPYEQYF. The CDR3 DNA reads TGTGCCTGGAGTTCCGCTCGGGAGCGTCCCTACGAGCAGTACTTC.

The V gene is TRBV6-1, the J gene TRBJ2-3, with TRBD2 matching 8 bases. The CDR3 sequence is 15 residues long. The junction had 17 bases not matched to a gene; V was cut back by 10 bases and J by 8 bases. From germline, CDR1 is MNHNS and CDR2 SASEGT. This CDR3 reads CATTPGGVRGGTQYF. In DNA form, the CDR3 reads TGTGCCACGACACCCGGGGGGGTAAGGGGAGGTACGCAGTATTTT.

The rearrangement links TRBV20-1 to TRBJ2-7; D assignment may be TRBD1 or TRBD2 (6 bases each). Germline CDR1 reads DFQATT; CDR2 reads SNEGSKA (reference sequence). CDR3 length: 15 amino acids. V lost 6 bases, J lost 6 bases, and 24 bases lay in between. This CDR3 is CSASMEGRGRREQYF. The CDR3, as DNA: TGCAGTGCGAGCATGGAGGGCAGGGGTCGGCGCGAGCAGTACTTC.

This rearrangement joins TRBV11-2 to TRBJ2-5, with 9 bases fitting TRBD1. CDR3 length: 16 residues. From germline, CDR1 is SGHAT and CDR2 FQNNGV. Losses at the gene ends were 6 bases for V and 4 bases for J; bases not matched to a gene: 12. The CDR3: CASSRTTTGGAETQYF. The CDR3 region has the DNA TGTGCCAGCAGTCGCACGACGACAGGGGGGGCAGAGACCCAGTACTTC.

The CDR3 DNA follows: TGCAGTGCTAGAGTCGGCGGGGGGGCGACAGATACGCAGTATTTT. Its protein is CSARVGGGATDTQYF. The V and J genes are TRBV20-1 and TRBJ2-3; 9 bases fit TRBD2. Looked up from germline, CDR1 is DFQATT and CDR2 is SNEGSKA (reference sequence). V shed 1 base and J 3 bases; nucleotides not matched to a gene: 5. The CDR3 runs 15 residues.

In its sample, this clonotype was seen once. The chain joins TRBV27 to TRBJ1-2; D uncertain. The CDR3 runs to 13 residues. In germline, CDR1 is MNHEY, CDR2 SMNVEV (reference sequence). Trimming took off 4 bases at V and 4 bases at J, with 10 bases between the two ends. The CDR3: CASSSPGGYGYTF. Here the CDR3 DNA reads TGTGCCAGCAGTTCCCCGGGCGGCTATGGCTACACCTTC.

The V gene is TRBV20-1, the J gene TRBJ1-1; D gene unclear. The germline V gene encodes CDR1 DFQATT and CDR2 SNEGSKA (reference sequence). The CDR3 loop spans 17 amino acids. The V gene lost 3 bases and the J gene lost 3 bases, with 23 bases spanning the gap. CDR3 sequence reads: CSASNAAQRGADTEAFF. The CDR3 DNA reads TGCAGTGCTAGTAACGCCGCCCAGCGGGGAGCAGACACTGAAGCTTTCTTT.

V is TRBV20-1 and J is TRBJ1-4; no definite D call. CDR1 and CDR2 (germline): DFQATT, SNEGSKA (reference sequence). V dropped 6 bases and J dropped 4 bases, with 18 bases sitting between them. This CDR3 is 15 amino acids long. In nucleotides, the CDR3 is TGCAGTGCCCCTGCCGGCAGGAACCTTAATGAAAAACTGTTTTTT. Translating it yields CSAPAGRNLNEKLFF.

This clonotype was recorded only once. This chain joins TRBV20-1 and TRBJ2-5, with 7 bases lining up with TRBD2. The CDR3 runs to 14 residues. Trimming removed 6 bases from V and 1 base from J; junction bases left unmatched: 8. From germline, CDR1 is DFQATT and CDR2 SNEGSKA (reference sequence). CDR3: CSAEGRVRQETQYF. The CDR3 DNA is TGCAGTGCCGAGGGGAGGGTACGCCAAGAGACCCAGTACTTC.